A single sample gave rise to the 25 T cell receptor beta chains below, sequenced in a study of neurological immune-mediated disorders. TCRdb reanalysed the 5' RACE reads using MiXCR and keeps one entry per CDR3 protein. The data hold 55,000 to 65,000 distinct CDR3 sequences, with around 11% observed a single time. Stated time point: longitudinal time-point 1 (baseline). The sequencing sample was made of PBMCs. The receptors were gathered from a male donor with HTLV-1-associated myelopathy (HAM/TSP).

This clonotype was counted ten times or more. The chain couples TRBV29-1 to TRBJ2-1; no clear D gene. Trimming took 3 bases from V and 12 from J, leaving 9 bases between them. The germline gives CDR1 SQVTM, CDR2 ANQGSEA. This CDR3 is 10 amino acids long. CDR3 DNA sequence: TGCAGCGTTGACGTGGGATCGCAGTTCTTC. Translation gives CSVDVGSQFF.

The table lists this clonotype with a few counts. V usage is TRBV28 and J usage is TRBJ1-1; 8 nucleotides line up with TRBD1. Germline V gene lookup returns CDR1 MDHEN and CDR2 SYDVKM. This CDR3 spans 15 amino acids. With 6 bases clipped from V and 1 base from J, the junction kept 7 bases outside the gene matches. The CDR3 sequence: CASSLTGASNTEAFF. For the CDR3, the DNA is TGTGCCAGCAGCTTGACAGGGGCTTCGAACACTGAAGCTTTCTTT.

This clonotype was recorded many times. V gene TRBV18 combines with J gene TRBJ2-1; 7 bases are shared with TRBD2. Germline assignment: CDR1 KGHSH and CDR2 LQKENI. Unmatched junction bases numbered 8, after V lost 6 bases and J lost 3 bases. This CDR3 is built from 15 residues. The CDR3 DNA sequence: TGTGCCAGCTCCCTCCGGAGCGGGGACTACAATGAGCAGTTCTTC. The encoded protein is CASSLRSGDYNEQFF.

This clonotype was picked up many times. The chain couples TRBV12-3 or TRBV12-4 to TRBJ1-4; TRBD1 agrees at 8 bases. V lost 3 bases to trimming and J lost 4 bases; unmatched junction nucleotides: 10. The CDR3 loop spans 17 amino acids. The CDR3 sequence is CASSLGTGISGNEKLFF. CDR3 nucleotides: TGTGCCAGCAGTTTGGGGACAGGAATCTCGGGTAATGAAAAACTGTTTTTT.

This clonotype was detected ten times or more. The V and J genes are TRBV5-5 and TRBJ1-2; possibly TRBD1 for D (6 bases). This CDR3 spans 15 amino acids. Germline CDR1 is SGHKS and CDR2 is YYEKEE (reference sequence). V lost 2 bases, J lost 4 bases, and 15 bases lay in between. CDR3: CASSLAGADRYGYTF. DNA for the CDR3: TGTGCCAGCAGCTTAGCAGGGGCCGATCGCTATGGCTACACCTTC.

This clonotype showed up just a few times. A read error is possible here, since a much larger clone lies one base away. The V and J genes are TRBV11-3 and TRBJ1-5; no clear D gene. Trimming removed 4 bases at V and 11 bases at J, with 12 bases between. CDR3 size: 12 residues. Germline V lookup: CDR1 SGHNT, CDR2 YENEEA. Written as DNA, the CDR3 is TGTGCCAGCAGCTCGGACCTTTCGTCCCAGCATTTT. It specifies CASSSDLSSQHF. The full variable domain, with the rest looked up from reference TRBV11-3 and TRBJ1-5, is EAGVVQSPRYKIIEKKQPVAFWCNPISGHNTLYWYLQNLGQGPELLIRYENEEAVDDSQLPKDRFSAERLKGVDSTLKIQPAELGDSAVYLCASSSDLSSQHFGDGTRLSIL.

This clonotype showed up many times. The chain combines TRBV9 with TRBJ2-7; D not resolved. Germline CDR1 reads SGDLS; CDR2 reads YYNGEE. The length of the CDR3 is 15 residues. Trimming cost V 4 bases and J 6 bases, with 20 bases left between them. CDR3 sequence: CASSIWATGGGEQYF. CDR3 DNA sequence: TGTGCCAGCAGCATCTGGGCCACGGGCGGCGGCGAGCAGTACTTC.

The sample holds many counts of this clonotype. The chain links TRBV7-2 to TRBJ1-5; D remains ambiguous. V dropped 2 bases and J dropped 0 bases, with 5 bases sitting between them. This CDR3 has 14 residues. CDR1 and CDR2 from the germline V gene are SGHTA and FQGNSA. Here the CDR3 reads CASSLWGSNQPQHF. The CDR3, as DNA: TGTGCCAGCAGCTTATGGGGTAGCAATCAGCCCCAGCATTTT.

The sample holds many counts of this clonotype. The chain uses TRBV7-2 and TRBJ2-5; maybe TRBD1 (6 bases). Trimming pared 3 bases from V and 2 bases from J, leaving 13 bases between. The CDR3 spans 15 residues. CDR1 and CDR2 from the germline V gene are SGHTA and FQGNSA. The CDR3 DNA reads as TGTGCCAGCAGCTTCGCCGGGACAACTCAAGAGACCCAGTACTTC. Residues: CASSFAGTTQETQYF.

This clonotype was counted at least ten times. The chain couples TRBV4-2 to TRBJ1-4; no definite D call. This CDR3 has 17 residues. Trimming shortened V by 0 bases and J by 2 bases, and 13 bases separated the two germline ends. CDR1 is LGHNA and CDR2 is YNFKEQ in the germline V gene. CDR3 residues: CASSQDGNFQTNEKLFF. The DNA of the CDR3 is TGTGCCAGCAGCCAAGATGGGAACTTTCAGACTAATGAAAAACTGTTTTTT.

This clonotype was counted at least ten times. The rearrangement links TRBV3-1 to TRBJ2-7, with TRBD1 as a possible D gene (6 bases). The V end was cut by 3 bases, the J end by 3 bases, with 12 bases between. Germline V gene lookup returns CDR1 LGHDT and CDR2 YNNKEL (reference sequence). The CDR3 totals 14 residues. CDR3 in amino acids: CASSQSDRYYEQYF. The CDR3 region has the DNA TGTGCCAGCAGCCAGTCCGACAGGTACTACGAGCAGTACTTC.

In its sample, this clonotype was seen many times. The CDR3 coding sequence is TGCAGTGCTAGAGATCCCTACAGGGGGCATTCCACTGAAGCTTTCTTT. Translation gives CSARDPYRGHSTEAFF. The chain joins TRBV20-1 to TRBJ1-1, with 9 bases lining up with TRBD1. The CDR3 sequence is 16 residues long. V lost 0 bases, J lost 4 bases, and 9 bases stayed unmatched. Per germline, CDR1 DFQATT and CDR2 SNEGSKA (reference sequence).

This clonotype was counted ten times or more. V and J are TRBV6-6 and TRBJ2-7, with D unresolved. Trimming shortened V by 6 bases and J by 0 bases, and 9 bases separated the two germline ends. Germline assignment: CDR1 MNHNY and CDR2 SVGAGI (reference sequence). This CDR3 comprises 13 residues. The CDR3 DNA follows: TGTGCCAGCAGGGCGGTTAGCTCCTACGAGCAGTACTTC. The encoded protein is CASRAVSSYEQYF.

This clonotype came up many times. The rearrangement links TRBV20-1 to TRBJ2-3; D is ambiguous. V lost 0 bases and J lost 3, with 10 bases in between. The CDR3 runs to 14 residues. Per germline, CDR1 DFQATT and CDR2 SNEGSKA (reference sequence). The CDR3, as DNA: TGCAGTGCTAGAGACTTCAGGATGACAGATACGCAGTATTTT. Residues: CSARDFRMTDTQYF.

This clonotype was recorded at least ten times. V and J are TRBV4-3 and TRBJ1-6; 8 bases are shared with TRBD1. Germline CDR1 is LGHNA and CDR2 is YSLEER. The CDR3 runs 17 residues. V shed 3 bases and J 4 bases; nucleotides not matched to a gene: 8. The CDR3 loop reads CASSQGRQGSYNSPLHF. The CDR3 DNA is TGCGCCAGCAGCCAGGGCAGACAGGGGTCTTATAATTCACCCCTCCACTTT.

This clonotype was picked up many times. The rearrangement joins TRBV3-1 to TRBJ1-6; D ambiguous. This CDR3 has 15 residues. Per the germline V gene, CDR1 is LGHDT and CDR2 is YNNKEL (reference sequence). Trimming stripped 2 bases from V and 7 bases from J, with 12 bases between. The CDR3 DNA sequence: TGTGCCAGCAGCCAACCCACTGGCAGAAATTCACCCCTCCACTTT. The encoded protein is CASSQPTGRNSPLHF.

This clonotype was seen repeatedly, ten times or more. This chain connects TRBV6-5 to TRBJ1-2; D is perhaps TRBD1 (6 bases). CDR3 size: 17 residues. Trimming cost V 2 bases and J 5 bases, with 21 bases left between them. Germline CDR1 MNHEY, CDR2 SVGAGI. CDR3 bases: TGTGCCAGCAGTTACATTCTAACAGGGACGGTTTCTTATGGCTACACCTTC. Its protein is CASSYILTGTVSYGYTF.

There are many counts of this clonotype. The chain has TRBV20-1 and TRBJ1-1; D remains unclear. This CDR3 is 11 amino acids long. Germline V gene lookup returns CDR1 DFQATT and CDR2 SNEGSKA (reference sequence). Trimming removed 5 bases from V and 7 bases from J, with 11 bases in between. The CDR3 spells CSALTDREAFF. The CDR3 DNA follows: TGCAGTGCTCTCACGGACCGTGAAGCTTTCTTT.

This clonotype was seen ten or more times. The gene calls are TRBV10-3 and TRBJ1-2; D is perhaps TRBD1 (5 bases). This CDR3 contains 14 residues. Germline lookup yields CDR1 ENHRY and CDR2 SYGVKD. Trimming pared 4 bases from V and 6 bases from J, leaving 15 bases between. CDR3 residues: CAISVGVGGDGYTF. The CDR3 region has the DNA TGTGCCATCAGTGTGGGGGTAGGCGGCGATGGCTACACCTTC.

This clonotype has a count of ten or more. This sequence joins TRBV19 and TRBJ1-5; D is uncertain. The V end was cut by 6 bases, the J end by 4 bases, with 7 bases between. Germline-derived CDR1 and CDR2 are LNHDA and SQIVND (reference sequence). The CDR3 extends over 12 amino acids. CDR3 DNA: TGTGCCAGTAGCTATCTTAATCAGCCCCAGCATTTT. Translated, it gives CASSYLNQPQHF.

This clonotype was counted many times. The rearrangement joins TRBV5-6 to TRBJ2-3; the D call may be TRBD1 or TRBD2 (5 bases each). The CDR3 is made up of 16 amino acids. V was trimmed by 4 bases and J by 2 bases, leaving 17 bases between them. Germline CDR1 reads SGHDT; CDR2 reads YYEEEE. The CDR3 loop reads CASSPSGTLHTDTQYF. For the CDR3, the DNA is TGTGCCAGCAGCCCTTCTGGGACCTTACACACAGATACGCAGTATTTT.

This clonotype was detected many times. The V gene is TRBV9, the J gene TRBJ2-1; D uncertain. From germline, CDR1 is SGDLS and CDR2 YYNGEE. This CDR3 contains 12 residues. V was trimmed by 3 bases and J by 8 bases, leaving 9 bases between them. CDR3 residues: CASSGETDEQFF. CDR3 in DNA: TGTGCCAGCAGCGGAGAGACGGATGAGCAGTTCTTC.

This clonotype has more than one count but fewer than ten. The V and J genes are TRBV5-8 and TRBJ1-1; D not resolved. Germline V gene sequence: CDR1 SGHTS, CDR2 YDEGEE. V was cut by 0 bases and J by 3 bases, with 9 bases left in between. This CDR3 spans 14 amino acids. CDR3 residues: CASSLAGIDTEAFF. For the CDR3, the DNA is TGTGCCAGCAGCTTGGCGGGGATTGACACTGAAGCTTTCTTT.

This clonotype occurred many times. The CDR3 protein is CASRAGAGQPQHF. The CDR3 bases are TGCGCCAGCAGAGCAGGGGCAGGTCAGCCCCAGCATTTT. The chain carries TRBV10-2 and TRBJ1-5; tentatively, D is TRBD1 (6 bases). Germline loops: CDR1 WSHSY, CDR2 SAAADI. V was clipped by 6 bases and J by 6 bases, with 12 bases between them. The CDR3 is made up of 13 amino acids.

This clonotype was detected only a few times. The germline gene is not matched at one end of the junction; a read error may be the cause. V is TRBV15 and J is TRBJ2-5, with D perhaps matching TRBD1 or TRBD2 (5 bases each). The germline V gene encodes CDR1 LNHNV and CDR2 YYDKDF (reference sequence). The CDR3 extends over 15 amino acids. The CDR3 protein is CATSSRQNWGEAQYF. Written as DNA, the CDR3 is TGTGCCACCAGCAGCAGACAGAACTGGGGAGAGGCCCAGTACTTC.